These 27 T cell receptor beta chains were sequenced from one sample in a study of blood T cell repertoires in COVID-19 (dated by TCRdb to 2018 to 2020). Libraries were built with the immunoSEQ multiplex PCR assay. This immuneACCESS table, as held by TCRdb, lists in-frame sequences with V and J called but not all clones. Of the missing ones, under half trace to an unresolved V gene in checked studies; the others have no known cause. Recorded for this sample are about 180,000 clones; 89% of them occurred a single time. Approximately 2% of the sample belongs to the ten largest clones. The sample consisted of peripheral blood. These receptors came from a man aged 18 to 29 who had recovered from COVID-19.

V and J are TRBV7-2 and TRBJ2-3; 15 nucleotides line up with TRBD2. Per germline, CDR1 SGHTA and CDR2 FQGNSA. The CDR3 consists of 17 residues. V was clipped by 4 bases and J by 7 bases; unmatched bases: 9. CDR3 DNA sequence: TGTGCCAGCAGCTCGCCGGGACTAGCGGGAGGACTTCATACGCAGTATTTT. Residues: CASSSPGLAGGLHTQYF.

This clone was counted a single time. The chain recombines TRBV27 with TRBJ2-7, with D possibly matching TRBD1 (5 bases). This CDR3 region has 14 residues. Germline V gene lookup returns CDR1 MNHEY and CDR2 SMNVEV (reference sequence). Trimming shortened V by 5 bases and J by 2 bases, and 13 bases separated the two germline ends. CDR3 residues: CASSHGAAAYEQYF. Here the CDR3 DNA reads TGTGCCAGCAGTCATGGGGCCGCAGCCTACGAGCAGTACTTC.

V is TRBV2 and J is TRBJ2-7; a possible D gene is TRBD2 (5 bases). The V gene lost 1 base and the J gene lost 2 bases, with 9 bases spanning the gap. This CDR3 region has 14 residues. Germline V gives CDR1 SNHLY, CDR2 FYNNEI. The CDR3 here is CASSEGSGTYEQYF. The CDR3 DNA follows: TGTGCCAGCAGTGAAGGAAGCGGTACCTACGAGCAGTACTTC.

This chain uses TRBV6-5 with TRBJ1-2; D is possibly TRBD1 (5 bases). Trimming took 6 bases from V and 5 from J, leaving 16 bases between them. The CDR3 consists of 14 residues. The germline V gene has CDR1 MNHEY and CDR2 SVGAGI. The CDR3 nucleotides read TGTGCCAGCAGAGGAGAGTACGACAGATATGGCTACACCTTC. Its translation is CASRGEYDRYGYTF.

This clone turned up a few times. The chain uses TRBV10-1 and TRBJ2-7, with a possible D match to TRBD2 (5 bases). Germline CDR1 is WNHNN and CDR2 is SYGVQD (reference sequence). Trimming shortened V by 0 bases and J by 3 bases, and 6 bases separated the two germline ends. The CDR3 covers 13 residues. The DNA of the CDR3 is TGCGCCAGCAGTGAGTCAGGGAGCTACGAGCAGTACTTC. Translating gives CASSESGSYEQYF.

The chain links TRBV5-1 to TRBJ2-2; no definite D call. Trimming took 0 bases from V and 2 from J, leaving 11 bases between them. From germline, CDR1 is SGHRS and CDR2 YFSETQ. This CDR3 comprises 16 residues. CDR3 DNA: TGCGCCAGCAGCTTGGAGAGGCCGGAAAACACCGGGGAGCTGTTTTTT. Translated, it gives CASSLERPENTGELFF.

The chain has TRBV29-1 and TRBJ1-1; 7 nucleotides agree with TRBD1. Germline V CDR1 and CDR2: SQVTM, ANQGSEA. The CDR3 length is 16 residues. V lost 6 bases to trimming and J lost 4 bases; unmatched junction nucleotides: 17. CDR3 sequence: CSVEKTGSHTGTEAFF. For the CDR3, the DNA is TGCAGCGTAGAAAAGACAGGGTCCCACACGGGCACTGAAGCTTTCTTT.

J is TRBJ2-5 and V is TRBV25-1; the D gene is possibly TRBD2 (5 bases). Germline CDR1 MGHDK, CDR2 SYGVNS. The germline V and J ends were trimmed by 2 bases and 5 bases, with 9 bases remaining between them. This CDR3 has 13 residues. CDR3 protein: CASSEEGYETQYF. In DNA form, the CDR3 reads TGTGCCAGCAGTGAAGAGGGTTACGAGACCCAGTACTTC.

The rearrangement joins TRBV4-3 to TRBJ1-3, with D possibly matching TRBD1 (5 bases). Germline V gives CDR1 LGHNA, CDR2 YSLEER. Trimming pared 0 bases from V and 0 bases from J, leaving 15 bases between. This CDR3 has 18 amino acids. CDR3 in amino acids: CASSQDTHGGSSGNTIYF. The CDR3, as DNA: TGCGCCAGCAGCCAAGATACCCACGGGGGGAGCTCTGGAAACACCATATATTTT.

This clone appeared a few times. The genes are TRBV27 and TRBJ1-6, with unresolved D. The CDR3 has 14 amino acids. Trimming left V 3 bases short and J 5 bases short, with 8 bases between. Per the germline V gene, CDR1 is MNHEY and CDR2 is SMNVEV (reference sequence). CDR3 coding DNA: TGTGCCAGCAGTTTGCGAAGCAATAATTCACCCCTCCACTTT. Residues: CASSLRSNNSPLHF.

The sample holds a few counts of this clone. V usage is TRBV7-9 and J usage is TRBJ2-2; TRBD2 is a possible D gene (5 bases). This CDR3 contains 15 residues. Trimming took off 1 base at V and 3 bases at J, with 9 bases between the two ends. The germline CDR1 and CDR2 sequences are SEHNR and FQNEAQ (reference sequence). The CDR3 loop reads CASSLGGLDTGELFF. DNA for the CDR3: TGTGCCAGCAGCTTAGGCGGGCTGGACACCGGGGAGCTGTTTTTT. The full variable domain, in which reference TRBV7-9 and TRBJ2-2 provide the parts outside the CDR3, is DTGVSQNPRHKITKRGQNVTFRCDPISEHNRLYWYRQTLGQGPEFLTYFQNEAQLEKSRLLSDRFSAERPKGSFSTLEIQRTEQGDSAMYLCASSLGGLDTGELFFGEGSRLTVL.

The chain combines TRBV7-2 with TRBJ2-3; TRBD2 is a possible D gene (5 bases). This CDR3 has 16 residues. V was clipped by 5 bases and J by 1 base, with 16 bases between them. Germline values: CDR1 SGHTA, CDR2 FQGNSA. CDR3 sequence (DNA): TGTGCCAGCAGCCCCGAGCCCAGCGGACGCACAGATACGCAGTATTTT. It encodes CASSPEPSGRTDTQYF.

The chain is built from TRBV19 and TRBJ1-1, with TRBD1 matching over 10 bases. CDR3 length: 16 amino acids. CDR1 is LNHDA and CDR2 is SQIVND in the germline V gene (reference sequence). Germline trimming cut 6 bases from V and 7 bases from J; bases unmatched to any gene: 14. This CDR3 is CASRQTPGTGAFEAFF. In DNA form, the CDR3 reads TGTGCCAGTAGACAAACCCCCGGGACAGGGGCATTTGAAGCTTTCTTT.

This clone was counted once. The chain employs TRBV4-3 and TRBJ2-2, with 8 bases matching TRBD1. There are 14 residues in the CDR3. V shed 1 base, J shed 7 bases, and the junction held 2 bases outside the gene matches. Germline V gene sequence: CDR1 LGHNA, CDR2 YSLEER. The CDR3 DNA reads TGCGCCAGCAGCCAAGGACAGGGGATCGGGGAGCTGTTTTTT. This codes for CASSQGQGIGELFF.

This clone was seen once. The CDR3 nucleotides read TGTGCCAGCAGCGCCCGACAGGGGGCGGACAATGAGCAGTTCTTC. Residues: CASSARQGADNEQFF. The chain couples TRBV2 to TRBJ2-1, with 10 bases matching TRBD1. Germline trimming cut 6 bases from V and 5 bases from J; bases unmatched to any gene: 7. The germline V gene has CDR1 SNHLY and CDR2 FYNNEI. This CDR3 contains 15 residues.

V is TRBV12-3 or TRBV12-4 and J is TRBJ1-1; D is unresolved. The CDR3 totals 12 residues. Trimming cost V 5 bases and J 10 bases, with 14 bases left between them. CDR3 coding DNA: TGTGCCAGCAGTCGCACAACCAGTGGAGCTTTCTTT. Translated, it gives CASSRTTSGAFF.

The chain employs TRBV10-3 and TRBJ2-1, with a possible D match to TRBD1 (5 bases). The CDR3 totals 12 residues. V lost 6 bases to trimming and J lost 7 bases, with 10 bases between them. Per germline, CDR1 ENHRY and CDR2 SYGVKD. In DNA, the CDR3 is TGTGCCATCAGCACGCAGGGAAATGAGCAGTTCTTC. It encodes CAISTQGNEQFF.

J is TRBJ2-3 and V is TRBV10-3; possibly TRBD2 for D (6 bases). The CDR3 has 13 amino acids. Per germline, CDR1 ENHRY and CDR2 SYGVKD. Trimming removed 4 bases from V and 1 base from J, with 6 bases in between. The CDR3, as DNA: TGTGCCATCAGTGGCGGGGGCACAGATACGCAGTATTTT. Translated: CAISGGGTDTQYF.

The rearrangement joins TRBV19 to TRBJ1-2; D gene ambiguous. This CDR3 has 16 amino acids. Trimming left V 5 bases short and J 4 bases short, with 20 bases between. Germline values: CDR1 LNHDA, CDR2 SQIVND (reference sequence). The CDR3 protein is CASSYHVSGTGYGYTF. The CDR3 nucleotides read TGTGCCAGTAGTTATCATGTGAGCGGCACTGGCTATGGCTACACCTTC.

The chain recombines TRBV5-1 with TRBJ2-6; 9 nucleotides line up with TRBD1. V shed 3 bases, J shed 3 bases, and the junction held 7 bases outside the gene matches. The CDR3 consists of 17 residues. Germline-derived CDR1 and CDR2 are SGHRS and YFSETQ. CDR3 coding DNA: TGCGCCAGCAGCTCCCCTAACAGGGGGCTTGGGGCCAACGTCCTGACTTTC. It yields the protein CASSSPNRGLGANVLTF.

This chain links TRBV9 with TRBJ2-1, with TRBD2 identical over 8 bases. CDR1 is SGDLS and CDR2 is YYNGEE in the germline V gene. The ends lost 0 bases at V and 10 bases at J; junction bases unmatched: 6. The CDR3 consists of 14 residues. The CDR3 DNA is TGTGCCAGCAGCGTAGGAGGTAGCGGGAAGGAGCAGTTCTTC. Translation: CASSVGGSGKEQFF.

This sequence joins TRBV7-9 and TRBJ2-2; 10 bases agree with TRBD2. The germline gives CDR1 SEHNR, CDR2 FQNEAQ (reference sequence). Trimming cost V 4 bases and J 7 bases; bases outside gene matches: 18. This CDR3 contains 19 residues. The chain's CDR3 is CASSSSLVVLAGTIGELFF. The CDR3 coding sequence is TGTGCCAGCAGCTCTAGCCTTGTTGTACTAGCGGGAACTATCGGGGAGCTGTTTTTT.

Worth noting for this clone: The sample carries other DNA sequences with the same CDR3. This sequence joins TRBV4-3 and TRBJ2-2, with D possibly TRBD2 on 5 matching bases. Trimming shortened V by 3 bases and J by 4 bases, and 9 bases separated the two germline ends. Germline-derived CDR1 and CDR2 are LGHNA and YSLEER. The CDR3 extends over 14 amino acids. The chain's CDR3 is CASSQGTSTGELFF. The CDR3 nucleotides are TGCGCCAGCAGCCAGGGTACTAGCACCGGGGAGCTGTTTTTT.

The chain combines TRBV3-1 (or the pseudogene TRBV3-2) with TRBJ2-5; 7 bases are a match to TRBD2. Germline-derived CDR1 and CDR2 are LGHDT and YNNKEL (reference sequence). The CDR3 contains 15 residues. V trimming: 6 bases; J trimming: 5 bases; junction bases outside the gene matches: 12. The CDR3 region has the DNA TGTGCCAGCAGGCAGACTAGCTCGACGGCGGAGACCCAGTACTTC. Translated, it gives CASRQTSSTAETQYF.

This clone was observed once. The chain is built from TRBV5-8 and TRBJ2-1; D is unresolved. Germline CDR1 reads SGHTS; CDR2 reads YDEGEE. Trimming removed 2 bases from V and 6 bases from J, with 6 bases in between. The CDR3 contains 12 residues. The CDR3 region has the DNA TGTGCCAGCAGCTTTAATTTCAATGAGCAGTTCTTC. Its protein is CASSFNFNEQFF.

J is TRBJ1-6 and V is TRBV28, with D uncertain. CDR1 and CDR2 from the germline V gene are MDHEN and SYDVKM. The CDR3 runs 17 residues. Trimming cost V 1 base and J 8 bases, with 18 bases left between them. CDR3 in amino acids: CASSLLSGAIGDSPLHF. For the CDR3, the DNA is TGTGCCAGCAGTTTATTAAGCGGCGCTATTGGGGATTCACCCCTCCACTTT.

The chain uses TRBV3-1 (or the pseudogene TRBV3-2) and TRBJ2-1; 15 nucleotides line up with TRBD2. The CDR3 extends over 19 amino acids. The V gene's germline CDR1 is LGHDT and CDR2 YNNKEL (reference sequence). V lost 1 base and J lost 6; bases outside the gene matches: 10. The CDR3 protein is CASSQALRTSGRGVNEQFF. The CDR3, as DNA: TGTGCCAGCAGCCAAGCCCTAAGGACTAGCGGGAGGGGGGTCAATGAGCAGTTCTTC.